These 24 T cell receptor beta chains came from one sample sequenced in a study of cytotoxic CD8 clonotypes in ibrutinib-treated CLL. TCRdb keeps only in-frame clones here, not all; method: immunoSEQ multiplex PCR. This table has about 120,000 clones, 80% to 90% appearing once. This specimen was PBMCs, taken after 24 months of ibrutinib treatment. All receptors come from a human donor with chronic lymphocytic leukemia.

This rearrangement joins TRBV13 to TRBJ1-1, with D perhaps matching TRBD1 (6 bases). The V end was cut by 4 bases, the J end by 6 bases, with 12 bases between. Germline assignment: CDR1 PRHDT and CDR2 FYEKMQ (reference sequence). The CDR3 contains 13 residues. The CDR3 DNA follows: TGTGCCAGCAGCTCAGGGGTTGTGGCTGAAGCTTTCTTT. It codes for CASSSGVVAEAFF.

This rearrangement joins TRBV6-6 to TRBJ2-7; 9 bases are shared with TRBD2. The CDR3 is made up of 16 amino acids. Germline CDR1 is MNHNY and CDR2 is SVGAGI (reference sequence). V lost 5 bases and J lost 0; bases outside the gene matches: 8. The CDR3 is CASSPGLALSSYEQYF. CDR3 bases: TGTGCCAGCAGTCCAGGACTAGCGCTAAGCTCCTACGAGCAGTACTTC.

The V gene is TRBV9, the J gene TRBJ1-2, with a weak D call TRBD1 (5 bases). Germline V CDR1 and CDR2: SGDLS, YYNGEE. This CDR3 region has 11 residues. V shed 7 bases and J shed 8 bases, with 12 bases lying between them. CDR3 sequence: CASQGAGGYTF. DNA of the CDR3: TGTGCCAGCCAAGGGGCCGGGGGCTACACCTTC. Combining the CDR3 with reference TRBV9 and TRBJ1-2 gives the whole variable domain DSGVTQTPKHLITATGQRVTLRCSPRSGDLSVYWYQQSLDQGLQFLIQYYNGEERAKGNILERFSAQQFPDLHSELNLSSLELGDSALYFCASQGAGGYTFGSGTRLTVV.

Here the CDR3 DNA reads TGTGCCAGCAGACCACGACAGGGATGGTGGGAGCAGTACTTC. Translation gives CASRPRQGWWEQYF. This chain connects TRBV6-5 to TRBJ2-7; TRBD1 matches 7 bases. The germline gives CDR1 MNHEY, CDR2 SVGAGI. There are 14 residues in the CDR3. Germline trimming cut 6 bases from V and 7 bases from J; bases unmatched to any gene: 12.

DNA of the CDR3: TGCGCCAGCAGAACACTAGCGGGGGGGTCGGATACGCAGTATTTT. Its protein product is CASRTLAGGSDTQYF. The chain couples TRBV5-1 to TRBJ2-3; TRBD2 aligns across 13 bases. The length of the CDR3 is 15 residues. The germline CDR1 and CDR2 sequences are SGHRS and YFSETQ. The ends lost 5 bases at V and 6 bases at J; junction bases unmatched: 6. Looking up the rest from reference TRBV5-1 and TRBJ2-3 gives the full variable domain: KAGVTQTPRYLIKTRGQQVTLSCSPISGHRSVSWYQQTPGQGLQFLFEYFSETQRNKGNFPGRFSGRQFSNSRSEMNVSTLELGDSALYLCASRTLAGGSDTQYFGPGTRLTVL.

The gene calls are TRBV6-5 and TRBJ2-2; 9 positions agree with TRBD1. The CDR3 has 14 residues. Trimming took 6 bases from V and 3 from J; bases not matched to a gene: 2. Germline V lookup: CDR1 MNHEY, CDR2 SVGAGI. This CDR3 reads CASSRTGDTGELFF. Here the CDR3 DNA reads TGTGCCAGCAGCAGGACAGGGGACACCGGGGAGCTGTTTTTT.

This chain connects TRBV19 to TRBJ1-5, with D unclear. Germline CDR1 and CDR2: LNHDA and SQIVND (reference sequence). CDR3 length: 15 residues. Trimming removed 5 bases at V and 3 bases at J, with 14 bases between. CDR3 residues: CASSSGGAFNQPQHF. The CDR3 DNA sequence: TGTGCCAGTAGTTCGGGAGGAGCGTTCAATCAGCCCCAGCATTTT.

This sequence joins TRBV18 and TRBJ2-7; a possible D gene is TRBD1 (5 bases). Per the germline V gene, CDR1 is KGHSH and CDR2 is LQKENI. Between the trimmed V and J ends, which lost 6 bases and 6 bases, there was a span of 9 bases. There are 11 residues in the CDR3. The CDR3 sequence is CASSPGSEQYF. The CDR3 DNA sequence: TGTGCCAGCTCGCCAGGGTCCGAGCAGTACTTC. The full variable domain, rest sourced from reference TRBV18 and TRBJ2-7, is NAGVMQNPRHLVRRRGQEARLRCSPMKGHSHVYWYRQLPEEGLKFMVYLQKENIIDESGMPKERFSAEFPKEGPSILRIQQVVRGDSAAYFCASSPGSEQYFGPGTRLTVT.

The chain links TRBV19 to TRBJ2-7; D is unresolved. This CDR3 is built from 13 residues. Deletions cut 3 bases from V and 3 bases from J, with 9 bases between. Germline CDR1 is LNHDA and CDR2 is SQIVND (reference sequence). CDR3 nucleotide sequence: TGTGCCAGTAGTATGAAAGGGTTCTACGAGCAGTACTTC. This gives the protein CASSMKGFYEQYF.

This sequence joins TRBV25-1 and TRBJ2-1, with 9 nucleotides matching TRBD2. The V gene's germline CDR1 is MGHDK and CDR2 SYGVNS. This CDR3 is built from 16 residues. V shed 0 bases, J shed 7 bases, and the junction held 7 bases outside the gene matches. CDR3 bases: TGTGCCAGCAGTGAATATTTACTGGCGGGGGGGAATGAGCAGTTCTTC. Its protein is CASSEYLLAGGNEQFF.

This rearrangement joins TRBV14 to TRBJ2-3, with TRBD2 identical over 8 bases. The germline CDR1 and CDR2 sequences are SGHDN and FVKESK. V lost 4 bases, J lost 4 bases, and 7 bases stayed unmatched. The CDR3 loop spans 15 amino acids. CDR3 nucleotides: TGTGCCAGCAGCCCACGACTAGCGCAGGCAGATACGCAGTATTTT. Its protein product is CASSPRLAQADTQYF.

This clone has only one observation. The chain carries TRBV27 and TRBJ2-1; tentative D call: TRBD2 (5 bases). Looked up from germline, CDR1 is MNHEY and CDR2 is SMNVEV (reference sequence). This CDR3 has 12 residues. Deletions cut 4 bases from V and 7 bases from J, with 8 bases between. CDR3 bases: TGTGCCAGCAGTTCGGGGTATAATGAGCAGTTCTTC. It encodes CASSSGYNEQFF.

The chain links TRBV18 to TRBJ2-7; maybe TRBD1 (6 bases). Germline V CDR1 and CDR2: KGHSH, LQKENI. The CDR3 spans 15 residues. Trimming shortened V by 5 bases and J by 3 bases, and 17 bases separated the two germline ends. The CDR3 region has the DNA TGTGCCAGCTCAACACAACAGGGAAAGTTCTACGAGCAGTACTTC. It codes for CASSTQQGKFYEQYF.

Note on this clone: A read error may produce the germline difference seen at one junction end. The chain links TRBV28 to TRBJ2-7, with 15 bases aligning to TRBD2. Per the germline V gene, CDR1 is MDHEN and CDR2 is SYDVKM. The CDR3 is made up of 14 amino acids. The CDR3 coding sequence is TGTGCCAGCAGTGACTCGGGACTAGCGGGGGGCCGGGTCTTC. Translated: CASSDSGLAGGRVF.

The genes are TRBV5-1 and TRBJ2-3, with D hard to call. Germline values: CDR1 SGHRS, CDR2 YFSETQ. V lost 0 bases and J lost 0, with 14 bases in between. The CDR3 loop spans 17 amino acids. The CDR3 bases are TGCGCCAGCAGCTTGGCCTCCGAGCGTCCTAGCACAGATACGCAGTATTTT. Protein: CASSLASERPSTDTQYF. Complete variable domain (other parts from reference TRBV5-1 and TRBJ2-3): KAGVTQTPRYLIKTRGQQVTLSCSPISGHRSVSWYQQTPGQGLQFLFEYFSETQRNKGNFPGRFSGRQFSNSRSEMNVSTLELGDSALYLCASSLASERPSTDTQYFGPGTRLTVL.

J is TRBJ2-1 and V is TRBV27; the match to TRBD2 covers 7 bases. V shed 1 base, J shed 7 bases, and the junction held 16 bases outside the gene matches. The length of the CDR3 is 18 residues. Germline V gene sequence: CDR1 MNHEY, CDR2 SMNVEV (reference sequence). The CDR3 spells CASSLFGGRAPPANEQFF. As DNA, the CDR3 is TGTGCCAGCAGTTTATTTGGAGGGAGGGCCCCCCCGGCGAATGAGCAGTTCTTC.

The chain combines TRBV5-1 with TRBJ2-3; unclear D gene. This CDR3 has 16 amino acids. The V and J ends lost 0 bases and 1 base respectively, with 12 bases between them. In germline, CDR1 is SGHRS, CDR2 YFSETQ. The CDR3 region has the DNA TGCGCCAGCAGCTTGGGACGGGTTTGGCGCACAGATACGCAGTATTTT. Its protein is CASSLGRVWRTDTQYF.

The rearrangement joins TRBV11-2 to TRBJ2-1, with 7 positions matching TRBD2. From germline, CDR1 is SGHAT and CDR2 FQNNGV. The CDR3 loop spans 17 amino acids. V shed 1 base, J shed 1 base, and the junction held 7 bases outside the gene matches. This chain's CDR3 is CASSLVVGRFSYNEQFF. In nucleotides, the CDR3 is TGTGCCAGCAGCTTAGTAGTCGGGAGGTTTTCCTACAATGAGCAGTTCTTC.

The rearrangement uses TRBV21-1 and TRBJ2-3; TRBD1, the table's D call, lacks a check against the DNA. TRBV21-1 is noted as a pseudogene. The CDR3 has 16 residues. CDR3: CASSSQGQGHTDTQYF. In DNA, the CDR3 is TGTGCCAGCAGCTCGCAAGGACAGGGCCACACAGATACGCAGTATTTT.

This clone was seen a single time. This chain links TRBV4-1 with TRBJ2-1; D possibly corresponds to TRBD2 (6 bases). Germline loops: CDR1 MGHRA, CDR2 YSYEKL. The CDR3 extends over 15 amino acids. The ends were cut back, 5 bases at V and 6 bases at J, with 17 bases in the middle. The CDR3 nucleotides are TGCGCCAGCAGCTTACCGACTAGGCGACTCAATGAGCAGTTCTTC. It yields the protein CASSLPTRRLNEQFF.

This chain connects TRBV10-3 to TRBJ2-2, with 7 positions matching TRBD1. The CDR3 has 15 residues. Germline-derived CDR1 and CDR2 are ENHRY and SYGVKD. V lost 2 bases and J lost 0; bases outside the gene matches: 0. Here the CDR3 reads CAISEGTANTGELFF. The CDR3 DNA reads as TGTGCCATCAGTGAGGGGACAGCGAACACCGGGGAGCTGTTTTTT.

This chain links TRBV7-3 with TRBJ2-1; 9 bases map to TRBD2. The ends lost 5 bases at V and 8 bases at J; junction bases unmatched: 13. This CDR3 is 16 amino acids long. In germline, CDR1 is SGHTA, CDR2 FQGTGA. CDR3 loop: CASSPGGRAPPHEQFF. The CDR3 bases are TGTGCCAGCAGCCCCGGCGGGAGGGCCCCACCCCATGAGCAGTTCTTC.

This clone showed up just a few times. The genes are TRBV6-4 and TRBJ2-6, with 8 positions matching TRBD1. Germline V CDR1 and CDR2: MRHNA, SNTAGT. This CDR3 contains 18 residues. V gave up 3 bases and J gave up 2 bases; unmatched junction bases: 9. For the CDR3, the DNA is TGTGCCAGCAGTGAATACGGGGCAGGGGGCGCTGGGGCCAACGTCCTGACTTTC. It is translated as CASSEYGAGGAGANVLTF.

The rearrangement links TRBV7-9 to TRBJ2-3; D not certain. The germline gives CDR1 SEHNR, CDR2 FQNEAQ (reference sequence). This CDR3 comprises 16 residues. V lost 5 bases to trimming and J lost 0 bases, with 15 bases between them. DNA for the CDR3: TGTGCCAGCAGCCTGTTGGAGACCGGGAGCACAGATACGCAGTATTTT. It encodes CASSLLETGSTDTQYF.